A single sample gave rise to the 32 T cell receptor beta chains below, sequenced in a study of blood T cell repertoires in COVID-19. Measured with immunoSEQ multiplex PCR; TCRdb has only the in-frame clones, and not every one. Here the sample spans some 220,000 clones, 70% to 85% being singletons. The sample taken for sequencing was peripheral blood. The receptors were sampled from a man aged 50-59 years with active or convalescent COVID-19.

V and J are TRBV7-2 and TRBJ1-2; TRBD1 matches at 7 bases. CDR1 is SGHTA, CDR2 FQGNSA, per germline. The CDR3 consists of 17 residues. Trimming removed 3 bases from V and 2 bases from J; junction bases left unmatched: 12. The CDR3 here is CASSLDATDRVNYGYTF. The CDR3 bases are TGTGCCAGCAGCTTGGACGCCACCGACAGGGTGAACTATGGCTACACCTTC.

This chain connects TRBV5-1 to TRBJ2-5, with D unclear. V dropped 0 bases and J dropped 4 bases, with 10 bases sitting between them. The CDR3 runs 14 residues. CDR1 and CDR2 (germline): SGHRS, YFSETQ. The CDR3 DNA is TGCGCCAGCAGCTTGGCCCCCGAGCGAGAGACCCAGTACTTC. Its translation is CASSLAPERETQYF.

Comment on this clone: The same CDR3 can be traced to other DNA sequences in this sample. This chain uses TRBV5-1 with TRBJ1-1; TRBD1 matches at 8 bases. This CDR3 is built from 15 residues. With V trimmed by 0 bases and J by 0 bases, 1 base remained unmatched. CDR1 and CDR2 from the germline V gene are SGHRS and YFSETQ. CDR3 amino acids: CASSLGQGMNTEAFF. The CDR3 DNA follows: TGCGCCAGCAGCTTGGGACAGGGGATGAACACTGAAGCTTTCTTT.

This clone was counted a single time. V and J are TRBV10-3 and TRBJ2-1; 9 bases are shared with TRBD1. Looked up from germline, CDR1 is ENHRY and CDR2 is SYGVKD. The CDR3 sequence is 17 residues long. With 2 bases clipped from V and 8 bases from J, the junction kept 13 bases outside the gene matches. CDR3 loop: CAISEPKQGATRDEQFF. The CDR3 DNA reads TGTGCCATCAGTGAGCCGAAACAGGGGGCCACTAGGGATGAGCAGTTCTTC.

The chain carries TRBV14 and TRBJ2-7, with D perhaps matching TRBD2 (5 bases). Trimming shortened V by 2 bases and J by 5 bases, and 19 bases separated the two germline ends. The germline gives CDR1 SGHDN, CDR2 FVKESK. This CDR3 has 16 amino acids. This CDR3 is CASSQLEAALFDEQYF. The CDR3 nucleotides are TGTGCCAGCAGCCAACTGGAGGCAGCCCTGTTCGACGAGCAGTACTTC.

V gene TRBV7-2 combines with J gene TRBJ1-5; TRBD1 matches at 7 bases. This CDR3 comprises 17 residues. J gave up 5 bases and V 3 bases, and 13 bases lay outside the gene matches. The V gene's germline CDR1 is SGHTA and CDR2 FQGNSA. In nucleotides, the CDR3 is TGTGCCAGCAGCTTCTCTACCTCGGGCACAGGGGATCAGCCCCAGCATTTT. Translating it yields CASSFSTSGTGDQPQHF.

J is TRBJ1-1 and V is TRBV4-1; no reliable D call. The CDR3 consists of 13 residues. V shed 6 bases and J shed 0 bases, with 8 bases lying between them. The germline CDR1 and CDR2 sequences are MGHRA and YSYEKL. CDR3 bases: TGCGCCAGCAGACAGTACATGAACACTGAAGCTTTCTTT. Its translation: CASRQYMNTEAFF.

This chain uses TRBV4-2 with TRBJ1-2; 10 bases agree with TRBD1. The CDR3 totals 17 residues. Per germline, CDR1 LGHNA and CDR2 YNFKEQ. V lost 4 bases, J lost 5 bases, and 13 bases stayed unmatched. CDR3 sequence: CASSLRTGGRSRYGYTF. CDR3 in DNA: TGTGCCAGCAGCCTCAGGACAGGGGGTCGCTCTAGGTATGGCTACACCTTC.

The chain carries TRBV23-1 and TRBJ2-1, with 7 bases lining up with TRBD2. TRBV23-1 is annotated as an ORF whose role is uncertain. V lost 1 base, J lost 1 base, and 13 bases stayed unmatched. The CDR3 loop spans 19 amino acids. CDR3 nucleotide sequence: TGCGCCAGCAGTCAATGTGTAGCGGGTCCCTTTTGGTCCTACAATGAGCAGTTCTTC. Protein sequence: CASSQCVAGPFWSYNEQFF.

This clone was seen once. The CDR3 DNA follows: TGCGCCAGCAGCTTGGGACAGGGAGAAACTGAAGCTTTCTTT. It is translated as CASSLGQGETEAFF. J is TRBJ1-1 and V is TRBV5-1; 7 nucleotides agree with TRBD1. V dropped 0 bases and J dropped 5; count of bases not matched to a gene: 4. Germline CDR1 and CDR2: SGHRS and YFSETQ. The CDR3 is 14 residues long.

The V call is TRBV5-8, the J call TRBJ2-1; no clear D gene. The V gene lost 0 bases and the J gene lost 8 bases, with 9 bases spanning the gap. The CDR3 runs to 13 residues. The germline V gene has CDR1 SGHTS and CDR2 YDEGEE. The CDR3 here is CASSLAMLDEQFF. The DNA of the CDR3 is TGTGCCAGCAGCTTGGCTATGCTGGATGAGCAGTTCTTC.

The chain links TRBV28 to TRBJ1-2; the D gene is possibly TRBD1 (5 bases). V lost 8 bases, J lost 5 bases, and 21 bases lay in between. The CDR3 totals 15 residues. CDR1 MDHEN and CDR2 SYDVKM come from the germline V gene. The CDR3 DNA sequence: TGTGCCAGCGAAGGGAGAACCGGACGGGGGTATGGCTACACCTTC. Translation: CASEGRTGRGYGYTF.

The CDR3 protein is CASSLYLGSNQPQHF. The CDR3 region has the DNA TGTGCCAGCAGTTTATACCTCGGTAGCAATCAGCCCCAGCATTTT. The chain carries TRBV28 and TRBJ1-5, with unresolved D. V was trimmed by 1 base and J by 0 bases, leaving 7 bases between them. CDR1 is MDHEN and CDR2 is SYDVKM in the germline V gene. This CDR3 contains 15 residues. The variable domain in full, completed from reference TRBV28 and TRBJ1-5, reads DVKVTQSSRYLVKRTGEKVFLECVQDMDHENMFWYRQDPGLGLRLIYFSYDVKMKEKGDIPEGYSVSREKKERFSLILESASTNQTSMYLCASSLYLGSNQPQHFGDGTRLSIL.

The rearrangement uses TRBV19 and TRBJ1-1; D unclear. The CDR3 length is 13 residues. Germline-derived CDR1 and CDR2 are LNHDA and SQIVND (reference sequence). V lost 5 bases, J lost 4 bases, and 11 bases lay in between. The CDR3: CASSFSRGTEAFF. The CDR3 nucleotides read TGTGCCAGTAGTTTCTCCCGGGGCACTGAAGCTTTCTTT.

The chain links TRBV6-4 to TRBJ2-7, with a weak D call TRBD1 (5 bases). The CDR3 sequence is 16 residues long. Deletions cut 8 bases from V and 4 bases from J, with 24 bases between. The germline V gene has CDR1 MRHNA and CDR2 SNTAGT. CDR3 region: CASSWRCCQGRYEQYV. The CDR3 region has the DNA TGTGCCAGCTCATGGCGTTGTTGCCAGGGTCGGTACGAGCAGTACGTC.

This clone is a singleton in its sample. This CDR3 is CASSPRGLAGGTHNEQFF. In DNA form, the CDR3 reads TGTGCCAGCAGCCCTCGAGGACTAGCGGGAGGGACCCACAATGAGCAGTTCTTC. The chain combines TRBV9 with TRBJ2-1; 15 nucleotides line up with TRBD2. The CDR3 covers 18 residues. Germline loops: CDR1 SGDLS, CDR2 YYNGEE. V was clipped by 4 bases and J by 5 bases; unmatched bases: 10.

The chain has TRBV6-4 and TRBJ2-7; TRBD2 agrees at 12 bases. V shed 4 bases, J shed 5 bases, and the junction held 6 bases outside the gene matches. The CDR3 runs to 15 residues. The germline CDR1 and CDR2 sequences are MRHNA and SNTAGT. The CDR3 sequence is CASSGFLAGGDEQYV. For the CDR3, the DNA is TGTGCCAGCAGTGGGTTTCTAGCGGGGGGGGACGAGCAGTACGTC.

V is TRBV15 and J is TRBJ1-1, with D hard to call. CDR1 is LNHNV and CDR2 is YYDKDF in the germline V gene (reference sequence). CDR3 length equals 13 residues. V was trimmed by 0 bases and J by 0 bases, leaving 2 bases between them. CDR3 loop: CATSRDMNTEAFF. The CDR3 nucleotides are TGTGCCACCAGCAGAGATATGAACACTGAAGCTTTCTTT. The full variable domain, completed using reference TRBV15 and TRBJ1-1, is DAMVIQNPRYQVTQFGKPVTLSCSQTLNHNVMYWYQQKSSQAPKLLFHYYDKDFNNEADTPDNFQSRRPNTSFCFLDIRSPGLGDTAMYLCATSRDMNTEAFFGQGTRLTVV.

In DNA, the CDR3 is TGCGCCAGCAGCTTGGCCTCGGACAGCGGGGACAATGAGCAGTTCTTC. This encodes CASSLASDSGDNEQFF. The chain uses TRBV5-1 and TRBJ2-1, with D possibly being TRBD2 (7 bases). The CDR3 has 16 amino acids. Germline loops: CDR1 SGHRS, CDR2 YFSETQ. The V end lost 0 bases, the J end lost 5 bases, and 15 bases lay between the germline ends.

The chain recombines TRBV11-2 with TRBJ2-5; D possibly corresponds to TRBD1 (6 bases). From germline, CDR1 is SGHAT and CDR2 FQNNGV. Trimming shortened V by 3 bases and J by 0 bases, and 14 bases separated the two germline ends. The CDR3 totals 16 residues. The chain's CDR3 is CASSLYTGTYQETQYF. Written as DNA, the CDR3 is TGTGCCAGCAGCTTGTATACAGGGACCTACCAAGAGACCCAGTACTTC.

The genes are TRBV20-1 and TRBJ2-7; the D gene is possibly TRBD1 (5 bases). CDR1 DFQATT and CDR2 SNEGSKA come from the germline V gene (reference sequence). This CDR3 has 13 amino acids. The CDR3 nucleotides read TGCAGTGCTAGTCCAGGACACTCATACGAGCAGTCCGTC. It yields the protein CSASPGHSYEQSV.

The chain joins TRBV3-1 (or the pseudogene TRBV3-2) to TRBJ1-1; D gene uncertain. The CDR3 has 17 residues. Per the germline V gene, CDR1 is LGHDT and CDR2 is YNNKEL (reference sequence). Trimming stripped 0 bases from V and 4 bases from J, with 18 bases between. The CDR3 nucleotides are TGTGCCAGCAGCCAAGATCTAGCAAGGGAGTCGGTCACTGAAGCTTTCTTT. It codes for CASSQDLARESVTEAFF.

On this clone: This specimen includes other DNA sequences encoding the same CDR3. The chain uses TRBV7-9 and TRBJ2-5; TRBD2 matches 12 bases. Trimming removed 5 bases from V and 5 bases from J; junction bases left unmatched: 3. CDR3 length: 14 residues. Germline values: CDR1 SEHNR, CDR2 FQNEAQ (reference sequence). The CDR3 loop is CASSPGTSGETQYF. CDR3 coding DNA: TGTGCCAGCAGCCCTGGGACTAGCGGGGAGACCCAGTACTTC. The full variable domain, rest sourced from reference TRBV7-9 and TRBJ2-5, is DTGVSQNPRHKITKRGQNVTFRCDPISEHNRLYWYRQTLGQGPEFLTYFQNEAQLEKSRLLSDRFSAERPKGSFSTLEIQRTEQGDSAMYLCASSPGTSGETQYFGPGTRLLVL.

The chain is built from TRBV2 and TRBJ1-6, with 8 positions matching TRBD1. Germline CDR1 and CDR2: SNHLY and FYNNEI. Trimming removed 6 bases from V and 6 bases from J; junction bases left unmatched: 4. The CDR3 totals 14 residues. The CDR3 DNA reads TGTGCCAGCAGGGGGACAGGCGTTAATTCACCCCTCCACTTT. It encodes CASRGTGVNSPLHF.

The chain joins TRBV15 to TRBJ2-6; D might be TRBD1 or TRBD2, each matching 6 bases. The germline V gene encodes CDR1 LNHNV and CDR2 YYDKDF (reference sequence). The CDR3 runs to 17 residues. The V gene lost 5 bases and the J gene lost 0 bases, with 14 bases spanning the gap. CDR3 sequence reads: CATSGGTYSSGANVLTF. The DNA of the CDR3 is TGTGCCACCAGCGGAGGGACATATAGCTCTGGGGCCAACGTCCTGACTTTC. Combining the CDR3 with reference TRBV15 and TRBJ2-6 gives the whole variable domain DAMVIQNPRYQVTQFGKPVTLSCSQTLNHNVMYWYQQKSSQAPKLLFHYYDKDFNNEADTPDNFQSRRPNTSFCFLDIRSPGLGDTAMYLCATSGGTYSSGANVLTFGAGSRLTVL.

The genes are TRBV7-9 and TRBJ1-1, with TRBD1 matching 9 bases. Germline values: CDR1 SEHNR, CDR2 FQNEAQ (reference sequence). The V and J ends lost 1 base and 0 bases, in that order; junction bases with no gene match: 3. This CDR3 is built from 16 residues. CDR3 coding DNA: TGTGCCAGCAGCTTAGGGGGGACAGGGTTGAACACTGAAGCTTTCTTT. Its translation: CASSLGGTGLNTEAFF.

Turning to this clone: The sample carries other DNA sequences with the same CDR3. J is TRBJ1-3 and V is TRBV18; no reliable D call. Looked up from germline, CDR1 is KGHSH and CDR2 is LQKENI. This CDR3 has 14 amino acids. V shed 3 bases and J shed 0 bases, with 6 bases lying between them. As DNA, the CDR3 is TGTGCCAGCTCACCGAACAGCTCTGGAAACACCATATATTTT. Protein product: CASSPNSSGNTIYF. The variable domain in full, with the rest retrieved from reference TRBV18 and TRBJ1-3, is NAGVMQNPRHLVRRRGQEARLRCSPMKGHSHVYWYRQLPEEGLKFMVYLQKENIIDESGMPKERFSAEFPKEGPSILRIQQVVRGDSAAYFCASSPNSSGNTIYFGEGSWLTVV.

This clone was recorded once. DNA for the CDR3: TGTGCCAGCAGCCGTGGACAGGGGGCACGAGAAAAACTGTTTTTT. Amino acid sequence: CASSRGQGAREKLFF. V gene TRBV27 combines with J gene TRBJ1-4; TRBD1 matches at 11 bases. There are 15 residues in the CDR3. V lost 6 bases, J lost 8 bases, and 8 bases stayed unmatched. Germline assignment: CDR1 MNHEY and CDR2 SMNVEV (reference sequence).

Here the CDR3 DNA reads TGTGCCAGCAGCCCCACAGGGGACTCCTATAATTCACCCCTCCACTTT. Protein product: CASSPTGDSYNSPLHF. This chain links TRBV5-6 with TRBJ1-6; 7 positions agree with TRBD1. The germline CDR1 and CDR2 sequences are SGHDT and YYEEEE. The CDR3 runs 16 residues. V lost 4 bases, J lost 0 bases, and 4 bases stayed unmatched. The full variable domain, rest sourced from reference TRBV5-6 and TRBJ1-6, is DAGVTQSPTHLIKTRGQQVTLRCSPKSGHDTVSWYQQALGQGPQFIFQYYEEEERQRGNFPDRFSGHQFPNYSSELNVNALLLGDSALYLCASSPTGDSYNSPLHFGNGTRLTVT.

The chain combines TRBV18 with TRBJ2-7, with D unclear. Germline V gene data show CDR1 as KGHSH and CDR2 as LQKENI. The CDR3 is 16 amino acids. Trimming took 2 bases from V and 2 from J, leaving 16 bases between them. The CDR3 region is CASSPYSHSLAYEQYF. The DNA of the CDR3 is TGTGCCAGCTCACCATATAGTCACTCGTTGGCCTACGAGCAGTACTTC.

The chain links TRBV1 to TRBJ1-5; the D call TRBD1 from the table was never checked on the DNA. TRBV1 is a pseudogene segment. The CDR3 contains 16 residues. The CDR3 reads CTSSHCGQVSNQPQHF. The CDR3 DNA is TGCACCAGCAGCCACTGCGGACAGGTTAGCAATCAGCCCCAGCATTTT.

The chain recombines TRBV27 with TRBJ1-1, with D possibly being TRBD1 (6 bases). There are 17 residues in the CDR3. Between the trimmed V and J ends, which lost 0 bases and 0 bases, there was a span of 14 bases. Germline CDR1 is MNHEY and CDR2 is SMNVEV (reference sequence). DNA of the CDR3: TGTGCCAGCAGTTTATCGCCTCCGGGACAAATGAACACTGAAGCTTTCTTT. It yields the protein CASSLSPPGQMNTEAFF.